This passage covers 28 T cell receptor beta chains from one sample sequenced in a study of CD8+ T cells in alopecia areata. The sequencing template was cDNA reverse transcribed from extracted RNA. Repertoires were generated with immunoSEQ multiplex PCR, while TCRdb's copy carries only in-frame clones and drops some. Found here are under 70,000 clones, almost 97% of them singletons; the top ten hold more than 25%. Sequenced material: CD8+ T cells sorted from blood, taken at week 0. The source is a human donor with alopecia areata.

V gene TRBV9 combines with J gene TRBJ2-3; a possible D gene is TRBD1 (6 bases). There are 15 residues in the CDR3. CDR1 is SGDLS, CDR2 YYNGEE, per germline. V was pared by 0 bases and J by 5 bases, with 13 bases between. CDR3 loop: CASSVVPQGLDTQYF. The CDR3 nucleotides read TGTGCCAGCAGCGTAGTCCCCCAGGGGTTAGATACGCAGTATTTT.

This chain connects TRBV19 to TRBJ2-1; 9 bases are shared with TRBD2. CDR3 length: 15 amino acids. The V segment lost 5 bases and the J segment 8 bases; nucleotides outside the gene matches: 10. CDR1 and CDR2 (germline): LNHDA, SQIVND (reference sequence). CDR3 nucleotide sequence: TGTGCCAGTAGTCTGGGGACTAGCTTCTCTCATGAGCAGTTCTTC. Its translation is CASSLGTSFSHEQFF.

The rearrangement uses TRBV4-1 and TRBJ2-4; maybe TRBD1 (5 bases). V lost 4 bases to trimming and J lost 0 bases, with 16 bases between them. The length of the CDR3 is 17 residues. The germline CDR1 and CDR2 sequences are MGHRA and YSYEKL. In DNA, the CDR3 is TGCGCCAGCAGCCCCCAGATAAGGGGTCGAGCCAAAAACATTCAGTACTTC. It yields the protein CASSPQIRGRAKNIQYF.

The chain is built from TRBV7-2 and TRBJ2-7, with 7 bases matching TRBD2. V trimming: 5 bases; J trimming: 5 bases; junction bases outside the gene matches: 15. This CDR3 spans 16 amino acids. Germline CDR1 is SGHTA and CDR2 is FQGNSA. CDR3 loop: CASSTGTTIPYDEQYF. The CDR3 DNA reads as TGTGCCAGCAGCACCGGGACTACTATTCCCTACGACGAGCAGTACTTC.

The chain has TRBV7-9 and TRBJ2-2; tentative D call: TRBD1 (5 bases). This CDR3 is built from 14 residues. Germline V gives CDR1 SEHNR, CDR2 FQNEAQ (reference sequence). V lost 7 bases, J lost 7 bases, and 16 bases lay in between. CDR3 nucleotides: TGTGCCAGCACCCTTCCTCAGGGCGACGGGGAGCTGTTTTTT. Its protein is CASTLPQGDGELFF.

The rearrangement joins TRBV7-6 to TRBJ2-7, with a tentative D call TRBD1 (5 bases). CDR3 size: 13 residues. V lost 3 bases, J lost 3 bases, and 9 bases lay in between. Germline CDR1 is SGHVS and CDR2 is FNYEAQ. The CDR3 DNA follows: TGTGCCAGCAGCTTCTCCAGGGACTACGAGCAGTACTTC. Amino acid sequence: CASSFSRDYEQYF.

The chain recombines TRBV25-1 with TRBJ2-5; D possibly matches TRBD1 or TRBD2 (5 bases each). This CDR3 is 14 amino acids long. CDR1 is MGHDK, CDR2 SYGVNS, per germline. Trimming removed 2 bases from V and 4 bases from J, with 11 bases in between. CDR3 residues: CASSEGGSGETQYF. The CDR3, as DNA: TGTGCCAGCAGTGAAGGGGGATCGGGAGAGACCCAGTACTTC.

The V call is TRBV4-3, the J call TRBJ1-5; no clear D gene. Germline CDR1 LGHNA, CDR2 YSLEER. Trimming left V 4 bases short and J 5 bases short, with 18 bases between. The CDR3 covers 16 residues. The CDR3 sequence: CASSPTRAAWDQPQHF. CDR3 DNA: TGCGCCAGCAGCCCCACCCGGGCCGCCTGGGATCAGCCCCAGCATTTT.

The J gene is TRBJ1-2, the V gene TRBV15; D is uncertain. The CDR3 is 16 residues long. The germline V gene has CDR1 LNHNV and CDR2 YYDKDF (reference sequence). Trimming removed 4 bases at V and 4 bases at J, with 19 bases between. CDR3 loop: CATSIDRAYPRYGYTF. The DNA of the CDR3 is TGTGCCACCAGCATTGACCGGGCCTACCCTCGCTATGGCTACACCTTC.

The chain employs TRBV11-1 and TRBJ1-5, with 7 positions matching TRBD1. V was clipped by 4 bases and J by 5 bases; unmatched bases: 11. Germline CDR1 SGHAT, CDR2 FQDESV (reference sequence). This CDR3 has 16 amino acids. The CDR3 protein is CASSSGKRDRDQPQHF. CDR3 coding DNA: TGTGCCAGCAGCTCGGGGAAGAGGGACAGAGATCAGCCCCAGCATTTT.

V and J are TRBV11-2 and TRBJ1-1, with 8 bases fitting TRBD1. The junction had 6 bases not matched to a gene; V was cut back by 5 bases and J by 1 base. Germline CDR1 is SGHAT and CDR2 is FQNNGV. The CDR3 has 15 amino acids. DNA for the CDR3: TGTGCCAGCAGCCACCCCAGGGGGCAGAACACTGAAGCTTTCTTT. This encodes CASSHPRGQNTEAFF.

This chain links TRBV4-1 with TRBJ2-1; TRBD2 matches at 12 bases. The V and J ends lost 2 bases and 4 bases, in that order; junction bases with no gene match: 6. Germline V CDR1 and CDR2: MGHRA, YSYEKL. This CDR3 is 17 amino acids long. As DNA, the CDR3 is TGCGCCAGCAGCCAATATTCTAGCGGGGGGGCGTACAATGAGCAGTTCTTC. Residues: CASSQYSSGGAYNEQFF.

The gene calls are TRBV25-1 and TRBJ2-1, with D maybe TRBD1 (6 bases). V was trimmed by 8 bases and J by 4 bases, leaving 12 bases between them. CDR1 is MGHDK, CDR2 SYGVNS, per germline. The CDR3 is made up of 13 amino acids. DNA of the CDR3: TGTGCCAGCTCCTGGACAGATTACAATGAGCAGTTCTTC. Protein: CASSWTDYNEQFF.

Here the CDR3 DNA reads TGTGCCAGCAGCACCCAACTCCGCGATACGCAGTATTTT. Its translation is CASSTQLRDTQYF. This chain uses TRBV7-9 with TRBJ2-3; no clear D gene. The CDR3 is 13 amino acids. The V and J ends lost 5 bases and 6 bases respectively, with 12 bases between them. Germline assignment: CDR1 SEHNR and CDR2 FQNEAQ (reference sequence).

In the case of this clone: The same CDR3 is also encoded by other DNA sequences in this sample. This sequence joins TRBV13 and TRBJ1-1; no definite D call. V lost 1 base to trimming and J lost 5 bases, with 20 bases between them. The CDR3 length is 17 residues. Germline V gene lookup returns CDR1 PRHDT and CDR2 FYEKMQ (reference sequence). CDR3 loop: CASSLERLGGGGTEAFF. The CDR3 region has the DNA TGTGCCAGCAGCTTAGAAAGGCTCGGTGGTGGTGGGACTGAAGCTTTCTTT.

The chain carries TRBV11-2 and TRBJ1-3; D unclear. This CDR3 is built from 15 residues. Trimming cost V 5 bases and J 1 base, with 12 bases left between them. Germline loops: CDR1 SGHAT, CDR2 FQNNGV. The CDR3 reads CASSLNRGSGNTIYF. As DNA, the CDR3 is TGTGCCAGCAGCCTCAACCGGGGTTCTGGAAACACCATATATTTT.

The chain has TRBV29-1 and TRBJ2-3; TRBD2 is a possible D gene (6 bases). CDR1 and CDR2 (germline): SQVTM, ANQGSEA. The CDR3 totals 16 residues. Trimming took off 5 bases at V and 2 bases at J, with 20 bases between the two ends. This chain's CDR3 is CSVTGGELIVTDTQYF. CDR3 nucleotide sequence: TGCAGCGTTACGGGCGGGGAGCTTATCGTCACAGATACGCAGTATTTT.

The chain employs TRBV4-3 and TRBJ2-5, with D maybe TRBD2 (6 bases). The J call may be mistaken, given a closer DNA end match to TRBJ2-7. This CDR3 has 15 residues. CDR1 LGHNA and CDR2 YSLEER come from the germline V gene. In DNA form, the CDR3 reads TGCGCCAGCAGCCAAGATTGGATAGCGGACTACGAGCAGTACTTC. It specifies CASSQDWIADYEQYF.

The chain joins TRBV7-2 to TRBJ2-1, with D unresolved. This CDR3 has 16 residues. Germline CDR1 and CDR2: SGHTA and FQGNSA. Trimming took 3 bases from V and 3 from J, leaving 15 bases between them. CDR3 sequence: CASSLRLESYYNEQFF. In nucleotides, the CDR3 is TGTGCCAGCAGCTTGCGACTCGAGAGCTACTACAATGAGCAGTTCTTC.

The rearrangement uses TRBV5-1 and TRBJ2-7; D remains ambiguous. CDR1 is SGHRS and CDR2 is YFSETQ in the germline V gene. Trimming shortened V by 0 bases and J by 0 bases, and 4 bases separated the two germline ends. The CDR3 spans 13 residues. The CDR3 DNA is TGCGCCAGCAGCTTGGACATCTCCTACGAGCAGTACTTC. This encodes CASSLDISYEQYF.

The V and J genes are TRBV7-3 and TRBJ2-1; weak D call: TRBD2 (7 bases). Trimming removed 5 bases from V and 5 bases from J, with 16 bases in between. The CDR3 spans 15 residues. Germline V gives CDR1 SGHTA, CDR2 FQGTGA. The CDR3 protein is CASSKGRGPNNEQFF. CDR3 nucleotides: TGTGCCAGCAGCAAAGGGCGGGGGCCCAACAATGAGCAGTTCTTC.

J is TRBJ1-4 and V is TRBV7-9; 11 bases map to TRBD1. This CDR3 spans 17 amino acids. Germline values: CDR1 SEHNR, CDR2 FQNEAQ (reference sequence). J gave up 4 bases and V 5 bases, and 9 bases lay outside the gene matches. CDR3 sequence reads: CASSAGPGQGVNEKLFF. As DNA, the CDR3 is TGTGCCAGCAGCGCGGGACCGGGACAGGGGGTTAATGAAAAACTGTTTTTT. The full variable domain, rest sourced from reference TRBV7-9 and TRBJ1-4, is DTGVSQNPRHKITKRGQNVTFRCDPISEHNRLYWYRQTLGQGPEFLTYFQNEAQLEKSRLLSDRFSAERPKGSFSTLEIQRTEQGDSAMYLCASSAGPGQGVNEKLFFGSGTQLSVL.

The V call is TRBV7-8, the J call TRBJ2-7; 8 bases agree with TRBD1. This CDR3 contains 14 residues. Germline V gene data show CDR1 as SGHVS and CDR2 as FQNEAQ. The J segment lost 3 bases and the V segment lost 4 bases, leaving 5 bases of the junction unmatched. The chain's CDR3 is CASSSRQGIYEQYF. The CDR3 coding sequence is TGTGCCAGCAGCTCAAGACAGGGGATCTACGAGCAGTACTTC.

The V and J genes are TRBV7-6 and TRBJ2-1; D not certain. CDR1 SGHVS and CDR2 FNYEAQ come from the germline V gene. The CDR3 sequence is 12 residues long. The V gene lost 1 base and the J gene lost 6 bases, with 4 bases spanning the gap. CDR3: CASSLEFNEQFF. The CDR3 DNA reads as TGTGCCAGCAGCTTAGAGTTCAATGAGCAGTTCTTC. Full variable domain (rest looked up from reference TRBV7-6 and TRBJ2-1): GAGVSQSPRYKVTKRGQDVALRCDPISGHVSLYWYRQALGQGPEFLTYFNYEAQQDKSGLPNDRFSAERPEGSISTLTIQRTEQRDSAMYRCASSLEFNEQFFGPGTRLTVL.

The chain has TRBV7-2 and TRBJ2-1; TRBD1 or TRBD2 may be the D gene (5 bases each). Trimming took 3 bases from V and 8 from J, leaving 14 bases between them. The CDR3 is made up of 14 amino acids. CDR1 and CDR2 (germline): SGHTA, FQGNSA. CDR3 region: CASSFGAGGYEQFF. CDR3 DNA sequence: TGTGCCAGCAGCTTCGGGGCCGGAGGCTATGAGCAGTTCTTC.

This chain links TRBV5-1 with TRBJ2-2, with a tentative D call TRBD1 (6 bases). This CDR3 is built from 16 residues. Germline loops: CDR1 SGHRS, CDR2 YFSETQ. Trimming took 2 bases from V and 1 from J, leaving 12 bases between them. The DNA for the CDR3 is TGCGCCAGCAGCTTCCGACAGGCGCTGAACACCGGGGAGCTGTTTTTT. This encodes CASSFRQALNTGELFF.

The chain has TRBV6-6 and TRBJ2-1; D might be TRBD1 (5 bases). CDR3 length equals 15 residues. Germline CDR1 reads MNHNY; CDR2 reads SVGAGI (reference sequence). V shed 4 bases and J shed 0 bases, with 10 bases lying between them. The CDR3: CASSFRVDSYNEQFF. The CDR3 DNA reads TGTGCCAGCAGTTTCAGGGTTGACTCCTACAATGAGCAGTTCTTC.

V usage is TRBV2 and J usage is TRBJ2-2; tentatively, D is TRBD1 or TRBD2 (7 bases each). CDR1 is SNHLY and CDR2 is FYNNEI in the germline V gene. Trimming removed 1 base from V and 4 bases from J, with 13 bases in between. This CDR3 has 16 amino acids. In DNA form, the CDR3 reads TGTGCCAGCAGTGAAGTCCCCAGGGGGGGCACCGGGGAGCTGTTTTTT. Translating gives CASSEVPRGGTGELFF.